This is a list of T cell receptor beta chains from one sample in a study of blood T cell repertoires in COVID-19. The table came from immunoSEQ multiplex PCR; TCRdb's copy has only in-frame clones and leaves some out. The top ten clones hold less than 2.5% of a sample with 220,000 or so clones, around 81% of them seen once. The sequencing input was peripheral blood. These receptors all come from a woman aged 55-69 years with acute or convalescent COVID-19. The CDR3 runs from the conserved cysteine through the conserved F or W. A D gene is named only where the DNA matches it firmly. Size tells how often a clone was seen (once, few, many) or the class of an expanded clone, and some rows leave it out.

>TRBJ1-5|NA|TRBV19|NA
TGTGCCAGTAGTAGCGTACAGGGACAGCCCCAGCATTTT
CASSSVQGQPQHF
>TRBJ1-1|NA|TRBV5-1|TRBD1
TGCGCCAGCAGCACCCAGGGGGCCCCGAACACTGAAGCTTTCTTT
CASSTQGAPNTEAFF
>TRBJ2-1|once|TRBV4-2|NA
TGTGCCAGCAGCCAAGATTGGAGGGGATCCTACAATGAGCAGTTCTTC
CASSQDWRGSYNEQFF
>TRBJ1-2|NA|TRBV6-6|TRBD1
TGTGCCAGCACTCCACAGGGGGCTCTTCACGGCTACACCTTC
CASTPQGALHGYTF
>TRBJ1-1|NA|TRBV19|NA
TGTGCCAGTAGTAGAAAGGCCCAGGGCGGGGCTGATGAAGCTTTCTTT
CASSRKAQGGADEAFF
>TRBJ2-2|NA|TRBV7-2|NA
TGTGCCAGCAGCTTAGGATCCCTAGCAGGGGTCACCGGGGAGCTGTTTTTT
CASSLGSLAGVTGELFF
>TRBJ2-5|NA|TRBV7-2|TRBD2
TGTGCCAGCAGCTTATCCGCGGGGGTGGGGCAAGAGACCCAGTACTTC
CASSLSAGVGQETQYF
>TRBJ2-1|once|TRBV19|TRBD2
TGTGCCAGTAGGATAGCGGGGGGCTCTAATGAGCAGTTCTTC
CASRIAGGSNEQFF
>TRBJ1-3|NA|TRBV9|NA
TGTGCCAGCAGCGGCCGTCCGGGCTCTGGAAACACCATATATTTT
CASSGRPGSGNTIYF
>TRBJ2-3|NA|TRBV10-3|TRBD1
TGTGCCATCAGTGGGACAGGGGTGGCAGATACGCAGTATTTT
CAISGTGVADTQYF
>TRBJ1-1|few|TRBV30|NA
TGTGCCTGGGTTACTCAGGGCGGCACTGAAGCTTTCTTT
CAWVTQGGTEAFF
>TRBJ1-2|NA|TRBV27|TRBD1
TGTGCCAGCACTACCGGGACAGGATATGGCTACACCTTC
CASTTGTGYGYTF
>TRBJ2-3|NA|TRBV5-4|TRBD1
TGTGCCAGCAGCTCGGGACAGGGGGCATCCGATACGCAGTATTTT
CASSSGQGASDTQYF
>TRBJ1-4|NA|TRBV12-5|NA
TGTGCTAGTGGTCTAGAGCTAGTACAGGGAAACGATGAAAAACTGTTTTTT
CASGLELVQGNDEKLFF
>TRBJ2-3|NA|TRBV29-1|NA
TGCAGCGCCAAGGCGGCAGATACGCAGTATTTT
CSAKAADTQYF
>TRBJ1-1|NA|TRBV5-1|NA
TGCGCCAGCAGCTTGGATGGCTGGACTGAAGCTTTCTTT
CASSLDGWTEAFF
>TRBJ2-3|NA|TRBV30|NA
TGTGCCTGGAGCCCCGGGACTCCAGTGGCAGATACGCAGTATTTT
CAWSPGTPVADTQYF
>TRBJ2-7|NA|TRBV9|NA
TGTGCCAGCAGCTTGGACAGTCATAGCTCCTACGAGCAGTGCTTC
CASSLDSHSSYEQCF
>TRBJ2-7|NA|TRBV19|NA
TGTGCCAGTGCCAGGGTTCCCTACGAGCAGTACTTC
CASARVPYEQYF
>TRBJ2-3|NA|TRBV3-1/TRBV3-2|NA
TGTGCCAGCAGCCAACAAGGGAGAGATACGCAGTATTTT
CASSQQGRDTQYF
>TRBJ1-6|NA|TRBV19|NA
TGTGCCAGTTCTGAGGGAAATCACTATAATTCACCCCTCCACTTT
CASSEGNHYNSPLHF
>TRBJ1-2|NA|TRBV6-5|TRBD1
TGTGCCAGCGATGTGGGACAGGGCTATGGCTACACCTTC
CASDVGQGYGYTF
>TRBJ1-3|NA|TRBV7-3|TRBD1
TGTGCCAGCAGCTTATTGGGGACAGGGGTTTCAGAAGGAAACACCATATATTTT
CASSLLGTGVSEGNTIYF
>TRBJ1-4|once|TRBV13|NA
TGTGCCAGCAGCCGGAAAGGGGGTCAGAAGAATGAAAAACTGTTTTTT
CASSRKGGQKNEKLFF
>TRBJ1-2|NA|TRBV30|TRBD1
TGTGCCGGAAACACAGGGGTCGGAGGCTACACCTTC
CAGNTGVGGYTF
>TRBJ1-5|few|TRBV6-1|NA
TGTGCCAGCAGTGAAGGACAGGCTCGATTGCCCCAGCATTTT
CASSEGQARLPQHF
>TRBJ2-7|NA|TRBV5-4|TRBD1
TGTGCCAGCAAACCCGGGACAGGGGGATTCTACGAGCAGTACTTC
CASKPGTGGFYEQYF
>TRBJ1-2|NA|TRBV7-2|NA
TGTGCCAGCAGCCCCCGAGACAGAGCCTATGGCTACACCTTC
CASSPRDRAYGYTF
>TRBJ1-1|once|TRBV11-1|NA
TGTGCCAGCAGCTCCCCCGGGGGGGCAGAAGCTTTCTTT
CASSSPGGAEAFF
>TRBJ1-3|NA|TRBV5-1|TRBD1
TGCGCCAGCAGCCCGGACAGGGGTGGAAACACCATATATTTT
CASSPDRGGNTIYF
>TRBJ2-5|NA|TRBV3-1/TRBV3-2|TRBD2
TGTGCCAGTAGCCAGGGACTAGCGGGGGGCGGGGAGACCCAGTACTTC
CASSQGLAGGGETQYF
>TRBJ1-4|NA|TRBV4-1|NA
TGCGCCAGCAGCCAAGATCGACTTGGGAGAGGTGAAAAACTGTTTTTT
CASSQDRLGRGEKLFF
>TRBJ2-1|NA|TRBV2|TRBD2
TGTGCCAGCAGGGGACTAGCGGGGGATCTGTACAATGAGCAGTTCTTC
CASRGLAGDLYNEQFF
>TRBJ1-6|NA|TRBV7-9|TRBD1
TGTGCCAGCAGCTTAGGGGACAGGACAAATTCACCCCTCCACTTT
CASSLGDRTNSPLHF
>TRBJ2-7|NA|TRBV11-2|NA
TGTGCCAGCAGCCCGGGATACCTCTACGAGCAGTACTTC
CASSPGYLYEQYF
>TRBJ1-2|NA|TRBV6-5|NA
TGTGCCATCACAAACACGGGGGGTTTATATGGCTACACCTTC
CAITNTGGLYGYTF
>TRBJ1-3|NA|TRBV6-5|TRBD1
TGTGCCAGCAGTTACGGGGGCGGGACAGCAGGAAACACCATATATTTT
CASSYGGGTAGNTIYF
>TRBJ1-3|NA|TRBV7-9|TRBD1
TGTGCCAGCAGCTTTCGGGAGGACAGGGTTGCTGGAAACACCATATATTTT
CASSFREDRVAGNTIYF
>TRBJ1-2|NA|TRBV29-1|TRBD1
TGCAGCGTTGACACCTGGACAGGTCAAAATAACTATGGCTACACCTTC
CSVDTWTGQNNYGYTF
>TRBJ1-3|once|TRBV6-5|NA
TGTGCCAGCAGGAGGGGGTCAGGGATCGGAAACACCATATATTTT
CASRRGSGIGNTIYF
>TRBJ2-7|NA|TRBV11-1|TRBD1
TGTGCCAGCAGCTCGGGACAGGGGGCCTCCTACGAGCAGTACTTC
CASSSGQGASYEQYF
>TRBJ1-1|NA|TRBV19|TRBD1
TGTGCCAGTAGTATAAGGACAGGGGTTCGGGACACTGAAGCTTTCTTT
CASSIRTGVRDTEAFF
>TRBJ1-1|NA|TRBV7-2|NA
TGTGCCAGCAGCTTAGGGTCCGTCGTTGGACAGCTGAACACTGAAGCTTTCTTT
CASSLGSVVGQLNTEAFF
>TRBJ1-6|NA|TRBV12-5|TRBD1
TGTGCTAGTGGTTTGGATGAACCCTCACGCAAGGGGGCGCAGAATTCACCCCTCCACTTT
CASGLDEPSRKGAQNSPLHF
>TRBJ1-5|NA|TRBV10-3|NA
TGTGCCATCGGGGAACAGGTCGGCAATCAGCCCCAGCATTTT
CAIGEQVGNQPQHF
>TRBJ1-2|NA|TRBV5-4|TRBD1
TGTGCCAGCAGCTTACAGGGGGGGGATGGCTACACCTTC
CASSLQGGDGYTF
>TRBJ1-2|NA|TRBV4-2|TRBD1
TGTGCCAGCAGCCTGGGGGACAGCAACTATGGCTACACCTTC
CASSLGDSNYGYTF
>TRBJ1-1|NA|TRBV7-2|NA
TGTGCCAGCAGCTTAGGCGTCAATCTAAACACTGAAGCTTTCTTT
CASSLGVNLNTEAFF
>TRBJ2-1|NA|TRBV12-3/TRBV12-4|TRBD1
TGTGCCAGCAGTTTAGCGAACAGGGGAATGCAGTTCTTC
CASSLANRGMQFF
>TRBJ2-7|NA|TRBV29-1|NA
TGCAGCGCCATACAAGTCTACGAGCAGTACTTC
CSAIQVYEQYF
>TRBJ2-1|NA|TRBV3-1/TRBV3-2|TRBD2
TGTGCCAGCAGCCAAGATAGACTAGCGGGGGCAGACAATGAGCAGTTCTTC
CASSQDRLAGADNEQFF
>TRBJ1-2|NA|TRBV6-6|NA
TGTGCCAGCAGGAGAGAGACAGCGAACTATGGCTACACCTTC
CASRRETANYGYTF
>TRBJ1-2|NA|TRBV10-3|NA
TGTGCCATCAGTGACCCAGATCACATCTATGGCTACACCTTC
CAISDPDHIYGYTF
>TRBJ2-1|NA|TRBV25-1|TRBD1
TGTGCCAGCAGTGAGGGGACAGGGAGAACGAATGAGCAGTTCTTC
CASSEGTGRTNEQFF